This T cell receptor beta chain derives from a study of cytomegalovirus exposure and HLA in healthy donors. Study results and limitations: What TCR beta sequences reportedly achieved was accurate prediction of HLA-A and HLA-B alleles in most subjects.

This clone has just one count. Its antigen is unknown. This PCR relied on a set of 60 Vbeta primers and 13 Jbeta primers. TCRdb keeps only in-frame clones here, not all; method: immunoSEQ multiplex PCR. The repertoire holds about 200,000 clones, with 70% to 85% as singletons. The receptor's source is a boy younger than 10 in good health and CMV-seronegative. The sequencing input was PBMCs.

As DNA, the CDR3 is TGTGCCAGCAGCTTAGGGGATAGTTTAAGTGTAGAGACCCAGTACTTC. This translates into CASSLGDSLSVETQYF. V usage is TRBV5-6 and J usage is TRBJ2-5; possibly TRBD1 for D (5 bases). CDR1 and CDR2 (germline): SGHDT, YYEEEE. Trimming shortened V by 2 bases and J by 4 bases, and 18 bases separated the two germline ends. This CDR3 region has 16 residues.